These 23 T cell receptor beta chains originate from one sample sequenced in a study of blood T cell repertoires in COVID-19. Libraries were prepared by immunoSEQ multiplex PCR; TCRdb keeps only in-frame clonotypes and omits some of them. The data show around 140,000 clones, approximately 81% seen once. The sequenced sample consisted of peripheral blood. These receptors were obtained from a human donor in a cohort sampled during active COVID-19.

The chain combines TRBV28 with TRBJ2-5, with 9 bases identical to TRBD1. The CDR3 has 14 amino acids. CDR1 is MDHEN and CDR2 is SYDVKM in the germline V gene. Trimming cost V 10 bases and J 7 bases; bases outside gene matches: 13. The CDR3 spells CATVDRGLLGTQYF. The CDR3 DNA sequence: TGTGCCACAGTCGACAGGGGGTTATTGGGGACCCAGTACTTC.

The genes are TRBV28 and TRBJ1-1, with D maybe TRBD1 (6 bases). Trimming took 3 bases from V and 0 from J, leaving 8 bases between them. This CDR3 has 14 residues. Germline-derived CDR1 and CDR2 are MDHEN and SYDVKM. CDR3 protein: CASSFRTVNTEAFF. CDR3 in DNA: TGTGCCAGCAGTTTCCGGACAGTGAACACTGAAGCTTTCTTT.

The chain links TRBV18 to TRBJ2-2; 11 bases map to TRBD2. Trimming removed 3 bases from V and 5 bases from J; junction bases left unmatched: 11. The CDR3 has 18 residues. Germline CDR1 and CDR2: KGHSH and LQKENI. CDR3 loop: CASSPNILAGASTGELFF. Here the CDR3 DNA reads TGTGCCAGCTCACCGAACATACTAGCGGGAGCTTCTACCGGGGAGCTGTTTTTT. The variable domain in full, completed from reference TRBV18 and TRBJ2-2, reads NAGVMQNPRHLVRRRGQEARLRCSPMKGHSHVYWYRQLPEEGLKFMVYLQKENIIDESGMPKERFSAEFPKEGPSILRIQQVVRGDSAAYFCASSPNILAGASTGELFFGEGSRLTVL.

The rearrangement links TRBV29-1 to TRBJ2-5; 7 positions match TRBD1. Germline V gene data show CDR1 as SQVTM and CDR2 as ANQGSEA. The CDR3 has 14 residues. V shed 6 bases and J 1 base; nucleotides not matched to a gene: 8. The CDR3 nucleotides read TGCAGCGTGCTAGACAGGGCTATCCAAGAGACCCAGTACTTC. The encoded protein is CSVLDRAIQETQYF.

The V and J genes are TRBV28 and TRBJ1-2; 8 nucleotides match TRBD1. CDR1 is MDHEN and CDR2 is SYDVKM in the germline V gene. Trimming at V came to 4 bases and at J to 11 bases, leaving 12 bases not matched to a gene. This CDR3 has 14 amino acids. DNA for the CDR3: TGTGCCAGCAGTTCCGGGACAGGAGAGATGGCTTACACCTTC. This gives the protein CASSSGTGEMAYTF.

This rearrangement joins TRBV7-2 to TRBJ1-2, with TRBD1 matching 8 bases. This CDR3 is built from 13 residues. Germline loops: CDR1 SGHTA, CDR2 FQGNSA. Unmatched junction bases numbered 5, after V lost 5 bases and J lost 6 bases. This CDR3 reads CASSPNRGDGYTF. The CDR3, as DNA: TGTGCCAGCAGCCCAAACAGGGGGGATGGCTACACCTTC.

This clone was seen only once. V is TRBV6-5 and J is TRBJ1-4, with D perhaps matching TRBD1 (6 bases). This CDR3 is 15 amino acids long. Trimming stripped 3 bases from V and 5 bases from J, with 13 bases between. Germline V gene lookup returns CDR1 MNHEY and CDR2 SVGAGI. The CDR3: CASSYTTGTNEKLFF. The DNA for the CDR3 is TGTGCCAGCAGTTATACCACAGGGACCAATGAAAAACTGTTTTTT.

This chain connects TRBV19 to TRBJ2-1; 9 positions match TRBD1. V trimming: 6 bases; J trimming: 6 bases; junction bases outside the gene matches: 15. The CDR3 length is 17 residues. Per germline, CDR1 LNHDA and CDR2 SQIVND (reference sequence). The CDR3: CASRTKPGQGGRNEQFF. The CDR3 DNA reads TGTGCCAGTAGAACTAAGCCGGGACAGGGAGGCCGCAATGAGCAGTTCTTC.

The V gene is TRBV10-3, the J gene TRBJ2-7; a possible D gene is TRBD2 (5 bases). The CDR3 runs to 16 residues. Germline loops: CDR1 ENHRY, CDR2 SYGVKD. Trimming pared 3 bases from V and 3 bases from J, leaving 18 bases between. The CDR3 spells CAISDSLRAGDYEQYF. CDR3 coding DNA: TGTGCCATCAGTGACAGCTTGAGGGCAGGAGACTACGAGCAGTACTTC.

V and J are TRBV10-3 and TRBJ2-5, with TRBD2 matching 14 bases. The CDR3 spans 15 residues. The V gene's germline CDR1 is ENHRY and CDR2 SYGVKD. V dropped 4 bases and J dropped 7; count of bases not matched to a gene: 5. The CDR3 sequence: CAISGPGLAGGTQYF. The CDR3 DNA is TGTGCCATCAGTGGCCCCGGACTAGCGGGGGGGACCCAGTACTTC.

CDR3 sequence (DNA): TGTGCCAGCAGCCAAGGGCGGACAGGGACGGCGTCTGGCTACACCTTC. Translation gives CASSQGRTGTASGYTF. The chain carries TRBV3-1 (or the pseudogene TRBV3-2) and TRBJ1-2; 8 bases agree with TRBD1. The V and J ends lost 1 base and 7 bases, in that order; junction bases with no gene match: 11. Germline V gene lookup returns CDR1 LGHDT and CDR2 YNNKEL (reference sequence). The CDR3 covers 16 residues.

This clone was detected a few times. The gene calls are TRBV9 and TRBJ1-6, with a possible D match to TRBD1 (6 bases). The CDR3 consists of 13 residues. Germline CDR1 and CDR2: SGDLS and YYNGEE. The germline V and J ends were trimmed by 1 base and 10 bases, with 9 bases remaining between them. CDR3 sequence reads: CASSVTTGSPLHF. CDR3 DNA: TGTGCCAGCAGCGTAACGACAGGATCACCCCTCCACTTT.

V is TRBV28 and J is TRBJ2-7; TRBD1 aligns across 11 bases. The CDR3 extends over 15 amino acids. V was clipped by 8 bases and J by 9 bases; unmatched bases: 15. CDR1 is MDHEN and CDR2 is SYDVKM in the germline V gene. The chain's CDR3 is CASGARGTGGQGQYF. DNA for the CDR3: TGTGCCAGCGGAGCCAGAGGGACAGGGGGTCAGGGGCAGTACTTC.

The chain carries TRBV6-5 and TRBJ1-1; 7 bases align to TRBD1. Trimming removed 6 bases from V and 1 base from J; junction bases left unmatched: 8. The CDR3 totals 15 residues. The germline V gene encodes CDR1 MNHEY and CDR2 SVGAGI. DNA of the CDR3: TGTGCCAGCAGAGCCCCACAGGGGAGGAACACTGAAGCTTTCTTT. Protein sequence: CASRAPQGRNTEAFF.

CDR3 DNA sequence: TGTGCCAGCAGCTTTGGACAGGGTACAGATACGCAGTATTTT. This sequence encodes CASSFGQGTDTQYF. The rearrangement joins TRBV7-9 to TRBJ2-3, with 8 bases identical to TRBD1. This CDR3 comprises 14 residues. Germline CDR1 reads SEHNR; CDR2 reads FQNEAQ (reference sequence). Unmatched junction bases numbered 2, after V lost 3 bases and J lost 3 bases. Using reference TRBV7-9 and TRBJ2-3 for the parts outside the CDR3, the full variable domain is DTGVSQNPRHKITKRGQNVTFRCDPISEHNRLYWYRQTLGQGPEFLTYFQNEAQLEKSRLLSDRFSAERPKGSFSTLEIQRTEQGDSAMYLCASSFGQGTDTQYFGPGTRLTVL.

The genes are TRBV5-1 and TRBJ2-1; D is unclear. Germline lookup yields CDR1 SGHRS and CDR2 YFSETQ. V lost 0 bases and J lost 0, with 7 bases in between. The CDR3 consists of 15 residues. Here the CDR3 DNA reads TGCGCCAGCAGCTTGGAACCTAGCTCCTACAATGAGCAGTTCTTC. It codes for CASSLEPSSYNEQFF.

J is TRBJ2-7 and V is TRBV21-1; the D call in the table, TRBD2, was not verified against the DNA. TRBV21-1 is shown as a pseudogene. The CDR3 is 15 residues long. CDR3 amino acids: CASSKVANHTYEQYF. The CDR3 bases are TGTGCCAGCAGCAAAGTAGCGAATCACACCTACGAGCAGTACTTC.

This chain joins TRBV7-9 and TRBJ2-7; 11 nucleotides agree with TRBD2. Germline V gene sequence: CDR1 SEHNR, CDR2 FQNEAQ (reference sequence). Losses at the gene ends were 5 bases for V and 3 bases for J; bases not matched to a gene: 9. The CDR3 covers 16 residues. CDR3 sequence (DNA): TGTGCCAGCAGCCAAACTAGCGGGAGAACGGACTACGAGCAGTACTTC. Residues: CASSQTSGRTDYEQYF. Filled out from reference TRBV7-9 and TRBJ2-7, the complete variable domain reads DTGVSQNPRHKITKRGQNVTFRCDPISEHNRLYWYRQTLGQGPEFLTYFQNEAQLEKSRLLSDRFSAERPKGSFSTLEIQRTEQGDSAMYLCASSQTSGRTDYEQYFGPGTRLTVT.

CDR3 nucleotide sequence: TGTGCCCGGGACAGGGGGCATAGGGGCTCCTACAATGAGCAGTTCTTC. Amino acid sequence: CARDRGHRGSYNEQFF. This chain joins TRBV11-2 and TRBJ2-1; 12 nucleotides align to TRBD1. This CDR3 is built from 16 residues. V gave up 11 bases and J gave up 0 bases; unmatched junction bases: 8. CDR1 and CDR2 from the germline V gene are SGHAT and FQNNGV.

The V gene is TRBV7-2, the J gene TRBJ2-2; 10 bases match TRBD1. Losses at the gene ends were 1 base for V and 2 bases for J; bases not matched to a gene: 7. The CDR3 spans 18 residues. Germline V CDR1 and CDR2: SGHTA, FQGNSA. For the CDR3, the DNA is TGTGCCAGCAGCTTAGAGGGACAGGGGCCTTTTAACACCGGGGAGCTGTTTTTT. Its translation: CASSLEGQGPFNTGELFF.

The chain uses TRBV4-1 and TRBJ2-7; no reliable D call. V was clipped by 1 base and J by 6 bases, with 13 bases between them. There are 14 residues in the CDR3. Germline CDR1 reads MGHRA; CDR2 reads YSYEKL. CDR3 sequence: CASSQGQPSGEQYF. In DNA form, the CDR3 reads TGCGCCAGCAGCCAAGGTCAGCCCTCGGGCGAGCAGTACTTC.

The chain recombines TRBV11-2 with TRBJ1-1; D gene ambiguous. The CDR3 sequence is 14 residues long. Between the trimmed V and J ends, which lost 2 bases and 12 bases, there was a span of 19 bases. The germline gives CDR1 SGHAT, CDR2 FQNNGV. The CDR3: CASSLYGRENTPFF. For the CDR3, the DNA is TGTGCCAGCAGCTTATATGGGAGAGAGAACACCCCTTTCTTT.

This clone was detected once. V and J are TRBV27 and TRBJ1-1; tentatively, D is TRBD1 (5 bases). Trimming took 2 bases from V and 5 from J, leaving 12 bases between them. The CDR3 totals 14 residues. CDR1 is MNHEY, CDR2 SMNVEV, per germline (reference sequence). The CDR3 DNA sequence: TGTGCCAGCAGTTTAATCGGGGGGGAAACTGAAGCTTTCTTT. Translated, it gives CASSLIGGETEAFF.